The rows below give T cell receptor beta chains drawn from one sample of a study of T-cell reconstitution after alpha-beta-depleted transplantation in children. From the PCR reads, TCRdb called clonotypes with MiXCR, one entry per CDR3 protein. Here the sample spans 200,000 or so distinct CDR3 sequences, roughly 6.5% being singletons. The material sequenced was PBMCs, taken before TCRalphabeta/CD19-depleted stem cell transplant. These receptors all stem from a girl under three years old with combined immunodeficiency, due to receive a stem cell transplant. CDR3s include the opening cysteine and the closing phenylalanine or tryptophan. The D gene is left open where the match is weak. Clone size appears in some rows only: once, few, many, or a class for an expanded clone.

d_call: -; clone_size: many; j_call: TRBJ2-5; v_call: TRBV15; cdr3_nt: TGTGCCACCAGCGGGTCGATTTTCCAAGAGACCCAGTACTTC; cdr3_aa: CATSGSIFQETQYF
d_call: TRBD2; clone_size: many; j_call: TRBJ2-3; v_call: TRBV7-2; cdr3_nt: TGTGCCAGCCTGAAGGCGGGAGGAGGAACTGATACGCAGTATTTT; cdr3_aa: CASLKAGGGTDTQYF
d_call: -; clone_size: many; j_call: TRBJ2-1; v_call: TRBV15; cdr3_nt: TGTGCCACCAGCAGAGATCAGGGGGGGTACAATGAGCAGTTCTTC; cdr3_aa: CATSRDQGGYNEQFF
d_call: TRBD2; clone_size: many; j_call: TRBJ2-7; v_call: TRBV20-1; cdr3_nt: TGCAGTGCTAGGGGACCGGGACTAGCTATTTACGAGCAGTACTTC; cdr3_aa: CSARGPGLAIYEQYF
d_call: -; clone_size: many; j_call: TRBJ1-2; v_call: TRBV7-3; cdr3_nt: TGTGCCAGCAGTCGAGACAGCCGCTATGGCTACACCTTC; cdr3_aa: CASSRDSRYGYTF
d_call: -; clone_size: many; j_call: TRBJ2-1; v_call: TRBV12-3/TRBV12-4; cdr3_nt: TGTGCCAGCAGTCCCGTTGGACTCCCCATGGAGAGGAATGAGCAGTTCTTC; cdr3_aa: CASSPVGLPMERNEQFF
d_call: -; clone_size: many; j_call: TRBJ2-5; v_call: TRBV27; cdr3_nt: TGTGCCAGCAGTTCAAGAGTCCCATCGGGGGGCCTGGGAGAGACCCAGTACTTC; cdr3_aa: CASSSRVPSGGLGETQYF
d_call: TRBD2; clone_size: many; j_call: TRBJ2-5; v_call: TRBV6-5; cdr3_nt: TGTGCCAGCAGCCCTACTAGCGGGGGTAGGGAGACCCAGTACTTC; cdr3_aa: CASSPTSGGRETQYF
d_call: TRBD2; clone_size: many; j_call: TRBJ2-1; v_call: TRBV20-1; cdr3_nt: TGCAGTGCTAGAGCCGGGACTAGAACTTACAATGAGCAGTTCTTC; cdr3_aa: CSARAGTRTYNEQFF
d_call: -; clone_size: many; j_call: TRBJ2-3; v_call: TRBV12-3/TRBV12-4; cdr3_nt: TGTGCCAGCACCACCCCTAGGTCGGCAGAACTCAGCACAGATACGCAGTATTTT; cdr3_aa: CASTTPRSAELSTDTQYF
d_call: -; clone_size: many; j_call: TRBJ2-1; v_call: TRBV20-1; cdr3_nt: TGCAGTGCTAGAGGGGAAAGCATCCGTGAGCAGTTCTTC; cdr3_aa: CSARGESIREQFF
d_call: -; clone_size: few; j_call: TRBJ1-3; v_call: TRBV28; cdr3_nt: TGTGCCAGCCAAGGAAGGTCGATCTCCGGAAACACCATATATTTT; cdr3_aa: CASQGRSISGNTIYF
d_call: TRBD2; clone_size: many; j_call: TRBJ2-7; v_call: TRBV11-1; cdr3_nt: TGTGCCAGCAGCCCTCGTATGGCTAGCGGGAGGCTATCCTACGAGCAGTACTTC; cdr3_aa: CASSPRMASGRLSYEQYF
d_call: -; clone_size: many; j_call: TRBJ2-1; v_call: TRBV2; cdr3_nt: TGTGCCAGCAGTGAGGCTAGGGATTGGGATGAGCAGTTCTTC; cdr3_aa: CASSEARDWDEQFF
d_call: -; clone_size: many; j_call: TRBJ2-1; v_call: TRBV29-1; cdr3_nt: TGCAGCGTTGCCGGCCCGGATTACAATGAGCAGTTCTTC; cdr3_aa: CSVAGPDYNEQFF
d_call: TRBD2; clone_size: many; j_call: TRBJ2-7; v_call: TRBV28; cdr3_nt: TGTGCCAGCAGTCCCCACTTTGCGGGAGACTACGAGCAGTACTTC; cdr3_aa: CASSPHFAGDYEQYF
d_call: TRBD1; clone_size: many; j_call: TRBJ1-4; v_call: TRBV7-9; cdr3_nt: TGTGCCAGCAGCCTCATCCGGGACAGACCCCTACAACTGTTTTTT; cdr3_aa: CASSLIRDRPLQLFF
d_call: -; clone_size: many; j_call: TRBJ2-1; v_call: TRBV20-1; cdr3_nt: TGCAGTGCTAACGGGAGTGGCGATGAGCAGTTCTTC; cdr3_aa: CSANGSGDEQFF
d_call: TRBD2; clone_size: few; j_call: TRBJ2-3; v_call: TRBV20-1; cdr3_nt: TGCAGTGCTAGTAGCGGGGGGTTCACAGATACGCAGTATTTT; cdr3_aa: CSASSGGFTDTQYF
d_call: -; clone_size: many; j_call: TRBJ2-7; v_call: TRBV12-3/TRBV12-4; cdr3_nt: TGTGCCAGCAGCAGACCTGCGGGACGAGAGGGGGAGCAGTACTTC; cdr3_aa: CASSRPAGREGEQYF
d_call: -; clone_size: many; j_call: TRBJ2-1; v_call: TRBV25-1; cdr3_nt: TGTGCCAGCAGTGGACAGAACTCCTACAATGAGCAGTTCTTC; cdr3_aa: CASSGQNSYNEQFF
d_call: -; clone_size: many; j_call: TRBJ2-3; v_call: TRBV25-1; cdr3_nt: TGTGCCAGCAGCCTACTAGGACCAGATACGCAGTATTTT; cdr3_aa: CASSLLGPDTQYF
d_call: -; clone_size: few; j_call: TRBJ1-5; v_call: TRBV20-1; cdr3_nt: TGCAGTGCTAGGGAGGGCCGCAATCAGCCCCAGCATTTT; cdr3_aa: CSAREGRNQPQHF
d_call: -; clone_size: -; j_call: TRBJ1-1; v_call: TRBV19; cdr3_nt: TGTGCCAGTAGTATACTTGCAGGGAACACTGAAGCTTTCTTT; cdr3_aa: CASSILAGNTEAFF
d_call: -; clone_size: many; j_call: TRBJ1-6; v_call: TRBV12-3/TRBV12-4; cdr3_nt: TGTGCCAGCAGTCCCACGAGGTCACCCCTCCACTTT; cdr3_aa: CASSPTRSPLHF
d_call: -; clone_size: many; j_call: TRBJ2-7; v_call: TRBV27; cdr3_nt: TGTGCCAGCAGTTTATCGGAAGGGTACTTAGCCTACGAGCAGTACTTC; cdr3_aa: CASSLSEGYLAYEQYF
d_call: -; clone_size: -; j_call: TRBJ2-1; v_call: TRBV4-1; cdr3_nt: TGCGCCAGCAGCCTGCATGGGGCGAATGAGCAGTTCTTC; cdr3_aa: CASSLHGANEQFF
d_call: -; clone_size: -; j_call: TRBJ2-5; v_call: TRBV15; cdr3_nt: TGTGCCACCAGCAGAGATCAAGCGGAGACCCAGTACTTC; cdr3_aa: CATSRDQAETQYF
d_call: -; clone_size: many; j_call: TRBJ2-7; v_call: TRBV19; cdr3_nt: TGTGCCACCGCTCGGGCGGGCTCCTACGAGCAGTACTTC; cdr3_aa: CATARAGSYEQYF
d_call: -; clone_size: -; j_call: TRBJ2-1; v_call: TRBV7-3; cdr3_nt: TGTGCCAGCAGCTTAAGACTAGGCCTCTACAATGAGCAGTTCTTC; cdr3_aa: CASSLRLGLYNEQFF
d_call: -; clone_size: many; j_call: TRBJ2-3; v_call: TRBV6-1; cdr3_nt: TGTGCCTCCCCCCTTTCCTCCAGGGGAGATACGCAGTATTTT; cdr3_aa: CASPLSSRGDTQYF
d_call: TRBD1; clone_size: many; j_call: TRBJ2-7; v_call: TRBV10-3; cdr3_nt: TGTGCCATCACTAAAGACAGGGCCTATGTCCACGAGCAGTACTTC; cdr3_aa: CAITKDRAYVHEQYF
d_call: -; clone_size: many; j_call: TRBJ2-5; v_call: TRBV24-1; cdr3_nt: TGTGCCACCGGTGGGGTAGACAGCCTGGGAGAGACCCAGTACTTC; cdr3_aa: CATGGVDSLGETQYF
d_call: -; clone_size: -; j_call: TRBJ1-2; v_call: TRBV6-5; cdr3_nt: TGTGCCAGCAGTTTGGACGGTTTCTATGGCTACACCTTC; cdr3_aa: CASSLDGFYGYTF
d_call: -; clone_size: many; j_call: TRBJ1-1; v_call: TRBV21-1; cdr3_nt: TGTGCCAGCAGGGGTCACAGGGGAGCTGAAGCTTTCTTT; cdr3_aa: CASRGHRGAEAFF
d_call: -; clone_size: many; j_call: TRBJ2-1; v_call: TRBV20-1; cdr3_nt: TGCAGTGCTAGTGACGGGTATGAGCAGTTCTTC; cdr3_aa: CSASDGYEQFF
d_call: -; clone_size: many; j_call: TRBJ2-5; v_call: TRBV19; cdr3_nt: TGTGCCAGTATGTCGCAAGGGGGCCAAGAGACCCAGTACTTC; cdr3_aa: CASMSQGGQETQYF
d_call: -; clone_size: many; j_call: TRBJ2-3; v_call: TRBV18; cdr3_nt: TGTGCCAGCTCACCACAGATTAGCACAGATACGCAGTATTTT; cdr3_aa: CASSPQISTDTQYF
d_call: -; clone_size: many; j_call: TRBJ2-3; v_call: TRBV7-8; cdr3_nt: TGTGCCAGCAGCTTAGCCAGAATCAAGGATACGCAGTATTTT; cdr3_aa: CASSLARIKDTQYF
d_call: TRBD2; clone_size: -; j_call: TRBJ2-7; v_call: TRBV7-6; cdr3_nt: TGTGCCAGCAGCCACAAAGCACTAGCGGGGGGTGACGAGCAGTACTTC; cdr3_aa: CASSHKALAGGDEQYF
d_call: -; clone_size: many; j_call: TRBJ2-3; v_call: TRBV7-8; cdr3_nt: TGTGCCAGCAGCCACTTACAGGGGAGGGACACAGATACGCAGTATTTT; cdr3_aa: CASSHLQGRDTDTQYF
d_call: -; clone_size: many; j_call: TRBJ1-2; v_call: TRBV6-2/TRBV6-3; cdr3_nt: TGTGCCAGCAGTAGCGACAGGTTTCTCTTCTATGGCTACACCTTC; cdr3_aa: CASSSDRFLFYGYTF
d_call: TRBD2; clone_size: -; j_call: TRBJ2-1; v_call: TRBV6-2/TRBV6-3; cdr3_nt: TGTGCCAGCAAGACCCTCTTTTTGCGGGGGGAATCCTACAATGAGCAGTTCTTC; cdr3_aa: CASKTLFLRGESYNEQFF